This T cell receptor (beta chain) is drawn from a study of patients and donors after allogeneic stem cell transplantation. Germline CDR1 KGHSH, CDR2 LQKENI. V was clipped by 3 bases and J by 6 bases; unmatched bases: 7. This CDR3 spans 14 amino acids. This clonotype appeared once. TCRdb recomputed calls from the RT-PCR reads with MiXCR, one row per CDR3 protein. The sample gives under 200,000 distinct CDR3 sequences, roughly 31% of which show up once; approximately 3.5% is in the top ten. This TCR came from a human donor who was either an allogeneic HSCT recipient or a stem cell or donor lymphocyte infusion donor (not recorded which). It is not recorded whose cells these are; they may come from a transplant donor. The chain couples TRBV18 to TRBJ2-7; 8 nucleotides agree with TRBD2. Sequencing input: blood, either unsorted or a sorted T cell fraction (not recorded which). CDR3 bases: TGTGCCAGCTCACCTCTCGCGGGAGGAAGCGAGCAGTACTTC. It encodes CASSPLAGGSEQYF.